Below, 25 T cell receptor beta chains from the same sample are listed, as sequenced in a study of T-cell reconstitution after alpha-beta-depleted transplantation in children. Preparation of the TCRbeta library involved a method that used unique molecular identifiers. TCRdb re-called the PCR reads through MiXCR, storing one row per CDR3 protein. The table has under 400,000 distinct CDR3 sequences, 20% to 30% seen once. The source material was PBMCs, mostly from graft donor cells, sampled 180 days after TCRalphabeta/CD19-depleted stem cell transplant. The receptors come from a male patient younger than 18 who had a stem cell transplant for acute lymphoblastic leukemia, so the T cells may come from the graft donor.

This clonotype was seen only a few times. J is TRBJ1-6 and V is TRBV5-1, with D perhaps matching TRBD1 (5 bases). Per germline, CDR1 SGHRS and CDR2 YFSETQ. V was pared by 4 bases and J by 7 bases, with 18 bases between. The CDR3 length is 16 residues. The CDR3 here is CASSLGRIKGNSPLHF. In DNA form, the CDR3 reads TGCGCCAGCAGCCTCGGCAGGATCAAGGGGAATTCACCCCTCCACTTT.

The CDR3 reads CASSRISELRANYGYTF. The CDR3 DNA follows: TGCGCCAGCAGCCGTATCTCAGAGCTAAGAGCTAACTATGGCTACACCTTC. The rearrangement joins TRBV4-1 to TRBJ1-2; unclear D gene. The ends were cut back, 4 bases at V and 0 bases at J, with 18 bases in the middle. Germline V gene lookup returns CDR1 MGHRA and CDR2 YSYEKL. This CDR3 spans 17 amino acids.

The chain has TRBV29-1 and TRBJ2-5, with 10 bases that match TRBD1. CDR1 and CDR2 (germline): SQVTM, ANQGSEA. The V and J ends lost 7 bases and 5 bases, in that order; junction bases with no gene match: 7. The CDR3 consists of 13 residues. Here the CDR3 reads CSARTGGSETQYF. In nucleotides, the CDR3 is TGCAGCGCTCGGACAGGGGGTAGTGAGACCCAGTACTTC.

This clonotype was seen a handful of times. The V gene is TRBV6-4, the J gene TRBJ2-7; the D gene is possibly TRBD1 (6 bases). The CDR3 loop spans 17 amino acids. V lost 2 bases, J lost 4 bases, and 21 bases lay in between. Germline-derived CDR1 and CDR2 are MRHNA and SNTAGT. DNA of the CDR3: TGTGCCAGCAGTGACCTCCCCCGGGACCCACAGGGTTACGAGCAGTACTTC. This sequence encodes CASSDLPRDPQGYEQYF.

This clonotype has a handful of counts. The chain joins TRBV5-1 to TRBJ2-2, with D perhaps given as TRBD1 or TRBD2 (5 bases each). CDR3 size: 19 residues. Trimming pared 6 bases from V and 1 base from J, leaving 25 bases between. CDR1 SGHRS and CDR2 YFSETQ come from the germline V gene. This CDR3 is CASTLRPFRAGRNTGELFF. The DNA for the CDR3 is TGCGCCAGCACCTTACGCCCTTTCAGGGCAGGGAGGAACACCGGGGAGCTGTTTTTT.

This clonotype was seen more than once but under ten times. V is TRBV20-1 and J is TRBJ2-7; 8 positions match TRBD2. The germline gives CDR1 DFQATT, CDR2 SNEGSKA (reference sequence). The CDR3 runs 15 residues. CDR3 nucleotides: TGCAGCTCCCGCGGGGGGAGAGGGGGTTCAAACGAGCAGTACTTC. As protein: CSSRGGRGGSNEQYF.

This CDR3 reads CASSHGQGVDEQFF. The CDR3 coding sequence is TGCGCCAGCAGCCATGGACAGGGAGTCGATGAGCAGTTCTTC. This chain joins TRBV4-1 and TRBJ2-1, with 8 bases matching TRBD1. Trimming at V came to 3 bases and at J to 8 bases, leaving 6 bases not matched to a gene. The CDR3 consists of 14 residues. Per the germline V gene, CDR1 is MGHRA and CDR2 is YSYEKL.

This clonotype occurred a few times. The rearrangement uses TRBV20-1 and TRBJ2-1; D gene ambiguous. The V and J ends lost 3 bases and 5 bases respectively, with 11 bases between them. Germline V CDR1 and CDR2: DFQATT, SNEGSKA (reference sequence). The CDR3 loop spans 13 amino acids. The CDR3 reads CSASGLEDNEQFF. The CDR3 DNA is TGCAGTGCTAGCGGGCTGGAAGACAATGAGCAGTTCTTC.

This chain joins TRBV7-9 and TRBJ2-1, with 9 bases that match TRBD2. This CDR3 comprises 14 residues. Germline V lookup: CDR1 SEHNR, CDR2 FQNEAQ (reference sequence). Unmatched junction bases numbered 7, after V lost 5 bases and J lost 8 bases. The CDR3 protein is CASSTPGLAHEQFF. The CDR3, as DNA: TGTGCCAGCAGCACTCCGGGACTAGCCCATGAGCAGTTCTTC. Complete variable domain (other parts from reference TRBV7-9 and TRBJ2-1): DTGVSQNPRHKITKRGQNVTFRCDPISEHNRLYWYRQTLGQGPEFLTYFQNEAQLEKSRLLSDRFSAERPKGSFSTLEIQRTEQGDSAMYLCASSTPGLAHEQFFGPGTRLTVL.

CDR3 loop: CARGSGTSGGKTQYF. The CDR3 coding sequence is TGTGCCAGGGGGAGCGGGACTAGCGGCGGGAAGACCCAGTACTTC. This chain joins TRBV11-3 and TRBJ2-5, with 11 bases identical to TRBD2. The CDR3 loop spans 15 amino acids. V trimming: 9 bases; J trimming: 6 bases; junction bases outside the gene matches: 12. Germline assignment: CDR1 SGHNT and CDR2 YENEEA. The full variable domain, with the rest looked up from reference TRBV11-3 and TRBJ2-5, is EAGVVQSPRYKIIEKKQPVAFWCNPISGHNTLYWYLQNLGQGPELLIRYENEEAVDDSQLPKDRFSAERLKGVDSTLKIQPAELGDSAVYLCARGSGTSGGKTQYFGPGTRLLVL.

The gene calls are TRBV12-3 or TRBV12-4 and TRBJ2-3; D uncertain. Trimming cost V 3 bases and J 2 bases, with 12 bases left between them. CDR3 length: 15 residues. The CDR3 DNA follows: TGTGCCAGCAGTTTTTTAGTGGTGGCCACAGATACGCAGTATTTT. It yields the protein CASSFLVVATDTQYF.

The V call is TRBV7-3, the J call TRBJ2-5; D unclear. The CDR3 runs to 14 residues. With 4 bases removed from V and 5 bases from J, the gap between germline ends came to 14 bases. The germline gives CDR1 SGHTA, CDR2 FQGTGA. The DNA for the CDR3 is TGTGCCAGCAGCTCCGACACGGCCCGGGAGACCCAGTACTTC. This translates into CASSSDTARETQYF.

This clonotype was seen more than once but under ten times. J is TRBJ2-4 and V is TRBV4-1; 8 nucleotides line up with TRBD1. Trimming took 4 bases from V and 3 from J; bases not matched to a gene: 11. Germline V gene sequence: CDR1 MGHRA, CDR2 YSYEKL. This CDR3 is 17 amino acids long. Here the CDR3 reads CASSLRIITGGKNIQYF. CDR3 in DNA: TGCGCCAGCAGCCTCCGAATCATTACAGGGGGCAAAAACATTCAGTACTTC.

This clonotype occurred many times. J is TRBJ2-2 and V is TRBV29-1; 7 bases match TRBD1. Germline V lookup: CDR1 SQVTM, CDR2 ANQGSEA. The CDR3 covers 13 residues. V was clipped by 4 bases and J by 1 base; unmatched bases: 0. The CDR3 sequence is CSVGTGNTGELFF. CDR3 sequence (DNA): TGCAGCGTTGGGACAGGGAACACCGGGGAGCTGTTTTTT.

The chain joins TRBV29-1 to TRBJ2-6; D tentatively fits TRBD1 or TRBD2 (5 bases each). Germline V gene sequence: CDR1 SQVTM, CDR2 ANQGSEA. V lost 0 bases to trimming and J lost 0 bases, with 12 bases between them. The CDR3 is 17 residues long. The CDR3 protein is CSVEDGAFYSGANVLTF. The CDR3 DNA is TGCAGCGTTGAAGACGGGGCATTCTACTCTGGGGCCAACGTCCTGACTTTC.

This clonotype was recorded only once. V and J are TRBV10-2 and TRBJ1-1; 12 bases are a match to TRBD1. The CDR3 covers 15 residues. Germline CDR1 reads WSHSY; CDR2 reads SAAADI. Trimming at V came to 3 bases and at J to 4 bases, leaving 3 bases not matched to a gene. The CDR3 DNA reads TGCGCCAGCAGTGACTGGGACAGGGGGCTCACTGAAGCTTTCTTT. Translation gives CASSDWDRGLTEAFF.

This clonotype has only one observation. V usage is TRBV3-1 and J usage is TRBJ2-7; tentative D call: TRBD1 (6 bases). Germline V gives CDR1 LGHDT, CDR2 YNNKEL (reference sequence). The CDR3 consists of 14 residues. Deletions cut 3 bases from V and 1 base from J, with 10 bases between. Here the CDR3 DNA reads TGTGCCAGCAGCCAGGGACAAGTTTCCTACGAGCAGTACTTC. Its protein is CASSQGQVSYEQYF.

This clonotype was detected a few times. V and J are TRBV7-9 and TRBJ2-7, with a weak D call TRBD2 (5 bases). V was trimmed by 2 bases and J by 5 bases, leaving 10 bases between them. Germline values: CDR1 SEHNR, CDR2 FQNEAQ (reference sequence). CDR3 length equals 13 residues. CDR3 bases: TGTGCCAGCAGCTTAAACCGAGGGAACGAGCAGTACTTC. Encoded protein: CASSLNRGNEQYF.

This clonotype was picked up a small number of times. The chain employs TRBV5-1 and TRBJ1-2; the match to TRBD1 covers 7 bases. Germline values: CDR1 SGHRS, CDR2 YFSETQ. J gave up 3 bases and V 2 bases, and 4 bases lay outside the gene matches. The CDR3 is 14 amino acids. CDR3 loop: CASSFGTAYYGYTF. DNA for the CDR3: TGCGCCAGCAGCTTTGGGACAGCGTACTATGGCTACACCTTC. The full variable domain, rest sourced from reference TRBV5-1 and TRBJ1-2, is KAGVTQTPRYLIKTRGQQVTLSCSPISGHRSVSWYQQTPGQGLQFLFEYFSETQRNKGNFPGRFSGRQFSNSRSEMNVSTLELGDSALYLCASSFGTAYYGYTFGSGTRLTVV.

The chain joins TRBV4-1 to TRBJ1-2, with D maybe TRBD1 (6 bases). The germline gives CDR1 MGHRA, CDR2 YSYEKL. V was pared by 4 bases and J by 8 bases, with 14 bases between. The CDR3 is made up of 13 amino acids. The CDR3 DNA reads as TGCGCCAGCAGCCCCACCAGGGGCTGGGGCTACACCTTC. Its protein is CASSPTRGWGYTF.

This clonotype has a handful of counts. The V gene is TRBV6-5, the J gene TRBJ2-7; 10 nucleotides line up with TRBD1. CDR3 length equals 17 residues. The V gene end was trimmed by 2 bases and the J gene end by 1 base; junction bases not matched to a gene: 8. Germline-derived CDR1 and CDR2 are MNHEY and SVGAGI. CDR3 nucleotide sequence: TGTGCCAGCAGTTACAACCCGGGACAGGGGATGTCCTACGAGCAGTACTTC. Translating it yields CASSYNPGQGMSYEQYF.

This clonotype was seen more than once but under ten times. This chain uses TRBV18 with TRBJ1-1; 7 positions agree with TRBD1. J gave up 1 base and V 3 bases, and 8 bases lay outside the gene matches. CDR3 length: 16 amino acids. The germline CDR1 and CDR2 sequences are KGHSH and LQKENI. CDR3 sequence (DNA): TGTGCCAGCTCACCCAGAACGGACAGGAGGAACACTGAAGCTTTCTTT. Translation: CASSPRTDRRNTEAFF.

In this sample, this clonotype turned up a few times. The gene calls are TRBV18 and TRBJ1-3; D is unresolved. The CDR3 runs 15 residues. V was trimmed by 0 bases and J by 4 bases, leaving 10 bases between them. The germline V gene encodes CDR1 KGHSH and CDR2 LQKENI. In nucleotides, the CDR3 is TGTGCCAGCTCACCACCGCAGGCCAGGGGAAACACCATATATTTT. The encoded protein is CASSPPQARGNTIYF.

This clonotype was counted only a few times. The chain uses TRBV20-1 and TRBJ2-7, with a weak D call TRBD1 (6 bases). CDR3 length equals 14 residues. V was pared by 3 bases and J by 3 bases, with 15 bases between. In germline, CDR1 is DFQATT, CDR2 SNEGSKA (reference sequence). CDR3 sequence: CSARYRARGYEQYF. Here the CDR3 DNA reads TGCAGTGCTAGGTACAGGGCCAGGGGCTACGAGCAGTACTTC.

V and J are TRBV11-1 and TRBJ2-3, with 12 nucleotides matching TRBD2. Unmatched junction bases numbered 13, after V lost 7 bases and J lost 2 bases. The CDR3 is 18 amino acids. The V gene's germline CDR1 is SGHAT and CDR2 FQDESV (reference sequence). The CDR3, as DNA: TGTGCCAGCAACACCGGGACTAGCGGGCCCCTTGACACAGATACGCAGTATTTT. This gives the protein CASNTGTSGPLDTDTQYF.